The 9 T cell receptor beta chains listed next were all sequenced from one sample in a study of PD-1 blockade in mismatch repair-deficient tumors. The table came from immunoSEQ multiplex PCR; TCRdb's copy has only in-frame clones and leaves some out. The sample has approximately 10,000 clones, roughly 88% seen once. Time point specified: approximately 10-day in vitro stimulation with candidate neoantigen peptide 7. Antigen specificity for these receptors is unknown. Sequencing used cells cultured in vitro, obtained from a patient treated with pembrolizumab. The source of these receptors is an adult with mismatch repair-deficient cancer.

The chain couples TRBV7-9 to TRBJ2-7; 7 positions match TRBD1. This CDR3 is built from 14 residues. V was pared by 5 bases and J by 2 bases, with 6 bases of the junction left unmatched. In germline, CDR1 is SEHNR, CDR2 FQNEAQ (reference sequence). The CDR3 loop reads CASSPRDRAYEQYF. DNA for the CDR3: TGTGCCAGCAGCCCCCGGGACAGAGCCTACGAGCAGTACTTC.

This clone was counted once. The rearrangement links TRBV27 to TRBJ1-4, with a possible D match to TRBD1 (6 bases). V gave up 1 base and J gave up 6 bases, with 9 bases separating them. The V gene's germline CDR1 is MNHEY and CDR2 SMNVEV (reference sequence). CDR3 size: 14 residues. CDR3 sequence: CASSLWQGHEKLFF. DNA of the CDR3: TGTGCCAGCAGTTTATGGCAGGGGCATGAAAAACTGTTTTTT.

The chain couples TRBV4-1 to TRBJ2-3, with 7 nucleotides matching TRBD2. With 4 bases clipped from V and 5 bases from J, the junction kept 12 bases outside the gene matches. The germline V gene encodes CDR1 MGHRA and CDR2 YSYEKL. The CDR3 contains 16 residues. CDR3 sequence: CASSRTGGGPGDTQYF. For the CDR3, the DNA is TGCGCCAGCAGCCGAACTGGGGGAGGGCCCGGAGATACGCAGTATTTT.

The V and J genes are TRBV27 and TRBJ2-1; D gene unclear. Trimming took 6 bases from V and 7 from J, leaving 10 bases between them. Germline V lookup: CDR1 MNHEY, CDR2 SMNVEV (reference sequence). There are 12 residues in the CDR3. CDR3 sequence: CASSPRMNEQFF. CDR3 sequence (DNA): TGTGCCAGCAGCCCCAGGATGAATGAGCAGTTCTTC.

This sequence joins TRBV7-3 and TRBJ2-1; tentative D call: TRBD2 (5 bases). In germline, CDR1 is SGHTA, CDR2 FQGTGA. Trimming removed 2 bases from V and 0 bases from J, with 8 bases in between. The CDR3 is made up of 15 amino acids. CDR3 residues: CASSLLAGSYNEQFF. The CDR3 DNA sequence: TGTGCCAGCAGCTTACTAGCCGGCTCCTACAATGAGCAGTTCTTC. Combining the CDR3 with reference TRBV7-3 and TRBJ2-1 gives the whole variable domain GAGVSQTPSNKVTEKGKYVELRCDPISGHTALYWYRQSLGQGPEFLIYFQGTGAADDSGLPNDRFFAVRPEGSVSTLKIQRTERGDSAVYLCASSLLAGSYNEQFFGPGTRLTVL.

J is TRBJ1-2 and V is TRBV7-3; D gene uncertain. Germline CDR1 SGHTA, CDR2 FQGTGA. V lost 2 bases, J lost 8 bases, and 21 bases lay in between. The CDR3 spans 16 residues. The CDR3 nucleotides are TGTGCCAGCAGCTTAGATGTACGGAAGGGCCTAGACGGCTACACCTTC. This codes for CASSLDVRKGLDGYTF. Full variable domain (outside the CDR3, taken from reference TRBV7-3 and TRBJ1-2): GAGVSQTPSNKVTEKGKYVELRCDPISGHTALYWYRQSLGQGPEFLIYFQGTGAADDSGLPNDRFFAVRPEGSVSTLKIQRTERGDSAVYLCASSLDVRKGLDGYTFGSGTRLTVV.

The sample holds one count of this clone. The gene calls are TRBV5-1 and TRBJ1-2, with D perhaps matching TRBD1 (6 bases). Per the germline V gene, CDR1 is SGHRS and CDR2 is YFSETQ. V lost 2 bases, J lost 7 bases, and 15 bases lay in between. The CDR3 contains 14 residues. As DNA, the CDR3 is TGCGCCAGCAGCTTTCTGGCAGGGGATGGTGGCTACACCTTC. Translating it yields CASSFLAGDGGYTF. The full variable domain, with the rest looked up from reference TRBV5-1 and TRBJ1-2, is KAGVTQTPRYLIKTRGQQVTLSCSPISGHRSVSWYQQTPGQGLQFLFEYFSETQRNKGNFPGRFSGRQFSNSRSEMNVSTLELGDSALYLCASSFLAGDGGYTFGSGTRLTVV.

This clone appeared once. The V gene is TRBV28, the J gene TRBJ2-5; D is undetermined. Trimming pared 5 bases from V and 5 bases from J, leaving 12 bases between. The CDR3 runs to 13 residues. Germline lookup yields CDR1 MDHEN and CDR2 SYDVKM. Here the CDR3 DNA reads TGTGCCAGCAGTCTAATAATCCCGGAGACCCAGTACTTC. The encoded protein is CASSLIIPETQYF.

The genes are TRBV23-1 and TRBJ2-7, with a possible D match to TRBD1 (6 bases). TRBV23-1 is sorted into the ORF group, with uncertain function. The CDR3 extends over 18 amino acids. Trimming removed 2 bases at V and 0 bases at J, with 20 bases between. CDR3 DNA sequence: TGCGCCAGCAGTCAAGGGGTTCCAAACGACAGGAGCTCCTACGAGCAGTACTTC. This gives the protein CASSQGVPNDRSSYEQYF.